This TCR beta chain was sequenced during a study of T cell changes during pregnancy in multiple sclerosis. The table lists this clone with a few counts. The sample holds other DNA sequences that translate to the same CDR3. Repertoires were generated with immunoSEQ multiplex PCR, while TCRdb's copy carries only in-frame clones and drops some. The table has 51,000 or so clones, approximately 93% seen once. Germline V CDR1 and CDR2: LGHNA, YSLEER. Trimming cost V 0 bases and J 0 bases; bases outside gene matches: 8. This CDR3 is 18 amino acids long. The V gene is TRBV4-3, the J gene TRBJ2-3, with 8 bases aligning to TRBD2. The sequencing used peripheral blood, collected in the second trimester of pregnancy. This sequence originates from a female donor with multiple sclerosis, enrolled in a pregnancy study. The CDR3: CASSQEAHLAGSTDTQYF. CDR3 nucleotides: TGCGCCAGCAGCCAAGAAGCTCATCTAGCGGGTAGCACAGATACGCAGTATTTT.